This record covers a single T cell receptor (beta chain). The antigen remains undetermined. Orbital computed tomography, together with clinical symptoms, serum thyroxine, TRAb and thyroid ultrasound, was used for diagnosis. Using RNA transcripts, the TCR beta CDR3 regions were amplified. Investigators did first-round RT-PCR with HTBI primers, then second-round multiplex PCR. TCRdb fed the multiplex PCR reads into MiXCR, producing one record per CDR3 protein. The data hold approximately 380,000 distinct CDR3 sequences, with roughly 21% observed a single time. The sample comes from a study of Graves' ophthalmopathy and Graves' hyperthyroidism. Study-wide results and limits: The 13-signature model separated ophthalmopathy from stable hyperthyroidism at 85% to 90% sensitivity and 80% to 84% specificity. Blood samples also showed most expanded thyroid clonotypes exceeding 0.001 frequency.

The CDR3 is made up of 15 amino acids. Germline CDR1 is MDHEN and CDR2 is SYDVKM. Trimming removed 6 bases at V and 1 base at J, with 16 bases between. The chain employs TRBV28 and TRBJ2-7; the D gene is possibly TRBD1 (6 bases). The material sequenced was peripheral blood. The TCR sequence derives from a woman between 18 and 30 years old with stable Graves' hyperthyroidism. The CDR3: CASSTPRGHSYEQYF. CDR3 in DNA: TGTGCCAGCAGCACACCCAGGGGCCATTCCTACGAGCAGTACTTC.